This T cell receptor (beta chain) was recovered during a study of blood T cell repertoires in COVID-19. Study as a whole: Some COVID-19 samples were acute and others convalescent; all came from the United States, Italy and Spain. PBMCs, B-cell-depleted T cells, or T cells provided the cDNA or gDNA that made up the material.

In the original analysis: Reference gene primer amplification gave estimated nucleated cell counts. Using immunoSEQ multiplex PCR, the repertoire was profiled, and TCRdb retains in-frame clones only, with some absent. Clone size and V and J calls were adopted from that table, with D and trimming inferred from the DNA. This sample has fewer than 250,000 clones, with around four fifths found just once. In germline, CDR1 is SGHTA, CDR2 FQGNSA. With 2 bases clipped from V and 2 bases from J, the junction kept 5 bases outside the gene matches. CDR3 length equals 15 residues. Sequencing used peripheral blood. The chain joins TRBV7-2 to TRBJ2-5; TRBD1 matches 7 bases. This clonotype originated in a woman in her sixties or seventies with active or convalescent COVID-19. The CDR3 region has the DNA TGTGCCAGCAGCTTATTCGGACAGGCTCAAGAGACCCAGTACTTC. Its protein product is CASSLFGQAQETQYF.